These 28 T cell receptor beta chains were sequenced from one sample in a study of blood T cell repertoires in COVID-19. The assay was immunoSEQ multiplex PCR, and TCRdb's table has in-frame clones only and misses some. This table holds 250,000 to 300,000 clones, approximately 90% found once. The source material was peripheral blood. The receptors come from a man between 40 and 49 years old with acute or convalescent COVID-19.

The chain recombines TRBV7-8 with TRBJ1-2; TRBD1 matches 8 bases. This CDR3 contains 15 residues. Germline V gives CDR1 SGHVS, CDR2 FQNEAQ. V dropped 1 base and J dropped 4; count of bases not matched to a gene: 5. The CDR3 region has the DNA TGTGCCAGCAGCTTAGGCCCAGGGGGCATCTATGGCTACACCTTC. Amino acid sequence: CASSLGPGGIYGYTF.

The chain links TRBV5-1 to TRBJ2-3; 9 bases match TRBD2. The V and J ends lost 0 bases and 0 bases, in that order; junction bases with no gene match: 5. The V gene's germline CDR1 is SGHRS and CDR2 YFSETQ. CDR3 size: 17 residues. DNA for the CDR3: TGCGCCAGCAGCTTGGGGGCTAGCGGGGCTAGCACAGATACGCAGTATTTT. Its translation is CASSLGASGASTDTQYF.

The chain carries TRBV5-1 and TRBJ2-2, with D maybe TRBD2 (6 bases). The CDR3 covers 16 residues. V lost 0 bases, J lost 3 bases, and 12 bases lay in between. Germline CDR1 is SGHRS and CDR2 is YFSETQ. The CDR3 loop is CASSLADGGYTGELFF. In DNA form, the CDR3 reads TGCGCCAGCAGCTTGGCTGACGGAGGGTACACCGGGGAGCTGTTTTTT.

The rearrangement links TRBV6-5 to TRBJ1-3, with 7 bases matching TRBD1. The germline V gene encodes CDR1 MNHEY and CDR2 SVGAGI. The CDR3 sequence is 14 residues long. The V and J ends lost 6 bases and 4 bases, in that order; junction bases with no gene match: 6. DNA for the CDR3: TGTGCCAGCAGAGAGACAGGGTCGGGAAACACCATATATTTT. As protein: CASRETGSGNTIYF.

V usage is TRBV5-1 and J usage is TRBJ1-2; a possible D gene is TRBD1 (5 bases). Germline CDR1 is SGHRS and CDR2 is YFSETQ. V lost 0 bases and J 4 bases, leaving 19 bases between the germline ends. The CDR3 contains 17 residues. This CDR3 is CASSLAAGSPLIYGYTF. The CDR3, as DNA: TGCGCCAGCAGCTTGGCCGCAGGGTCCCCTTTAATCTATGGCTACACCTTC. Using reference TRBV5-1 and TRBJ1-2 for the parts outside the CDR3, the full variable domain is KAGVTQTPRYLIKTRGQQVTLSCSPISGHRSVSWYQQTPGQGLQFLFEYFSETQRNKGNFPGRFSGRQFSNSRSEMNVSTLELGDSALYLCASSLAAGSPLIYGYTFGSGTRLTVV.

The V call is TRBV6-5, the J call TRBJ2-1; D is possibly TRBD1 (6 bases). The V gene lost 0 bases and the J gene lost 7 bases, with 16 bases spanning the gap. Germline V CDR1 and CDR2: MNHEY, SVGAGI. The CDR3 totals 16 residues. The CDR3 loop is CASSYSGGAPGNEQFF. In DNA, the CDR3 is TGTGCCAGCAGTTACTCAGGGGGTGCCCCCGGGAATGAGCAGTTCTTC.

The CDR3 bases are TGTGCCAGCAGCCAAGTAGGAGGACACAATGAGCAGTTCTTC. Amino acids: CASSQVGGHNEQFF. The chain links TRBV3-1 (or the pseudogene TRBV3-2) to TRBJ2-1; a weak D match, TRBD2 (5 bases). V was shortened by 1 base and J by 5 bases, with 9 bases between the two germline ends. Germline lookup yields CDR1 LGHDT and CDR2 YNNKEL (reference sequence). The CDR3 spans 14 residues.

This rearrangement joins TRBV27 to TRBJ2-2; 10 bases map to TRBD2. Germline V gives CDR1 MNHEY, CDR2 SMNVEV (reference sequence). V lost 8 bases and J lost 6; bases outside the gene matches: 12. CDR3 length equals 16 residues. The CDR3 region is CASHLSGGSPPGELFF. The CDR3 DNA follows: TGTGCCAGCCACCTTAGCGGGGGGTCTCCCCCCGGGGAGCTGTTTTTT.

The CDR3 DNA is TGTGCCACCCGGACAGCTAACTATGGCTACACCTTC. It encodes CATRTANYGYTF. The rearrangement joins TRBV2 to TRBJ1-2; tentative D call: TRBD1 (6 bases). The CDR3 extends over 12 amino acids. The ends were cut back, 10 bases at V and 0 bases at J, with 9 bases in the middle. Germline-derived CDR1 and CDR2 are SNHLY and FYNNEI.

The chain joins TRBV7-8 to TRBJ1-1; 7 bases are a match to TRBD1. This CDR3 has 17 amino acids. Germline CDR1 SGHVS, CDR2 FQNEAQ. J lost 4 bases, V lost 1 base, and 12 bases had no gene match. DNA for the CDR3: TGTGCCAGCAGCTTAGGGAGGACAGGAGAGAGAGGCACTGAAGCTTTCTTT. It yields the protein CASSLGRTGERGTEAFF. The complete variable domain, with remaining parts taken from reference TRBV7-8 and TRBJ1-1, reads GAGVSQSPRYKVAKRGQDVALRCDPISGHVSLFWYQQALGQGPEFLTYFQNEAQLDKSGLPSDRFFAERPEGSVSTLKIQRTQQEDSAVYLCASSLGRTGERGTEAFFGQGTRLTVV.

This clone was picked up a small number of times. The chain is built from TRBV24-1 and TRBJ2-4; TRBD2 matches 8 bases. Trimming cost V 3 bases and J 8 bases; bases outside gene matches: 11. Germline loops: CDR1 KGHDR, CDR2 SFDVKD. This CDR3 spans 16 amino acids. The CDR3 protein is CATSDRGGKVVDIQYF. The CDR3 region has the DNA TGTGCCACCAGTGATCGGGGGGGGAAGGTGGTGGACATTCAGTACTTC.

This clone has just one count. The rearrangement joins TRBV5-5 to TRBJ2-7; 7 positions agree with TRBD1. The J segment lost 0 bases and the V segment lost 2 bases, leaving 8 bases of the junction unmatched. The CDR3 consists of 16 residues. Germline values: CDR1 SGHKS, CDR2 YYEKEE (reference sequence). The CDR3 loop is CASSFRDRQPSYEQYF. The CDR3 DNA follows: TGTGCCAGCAGCTTCAGGGACAGACAACCCTCCTACGAGCAGTACTTC.

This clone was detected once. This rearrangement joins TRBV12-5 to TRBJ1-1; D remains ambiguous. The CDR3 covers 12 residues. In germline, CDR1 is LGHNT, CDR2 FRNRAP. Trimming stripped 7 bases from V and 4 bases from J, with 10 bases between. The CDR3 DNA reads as TGTGCTAGTGCCACCTTCGGCACTGAAGCTTTCTTT. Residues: CASATFGTEAFF.

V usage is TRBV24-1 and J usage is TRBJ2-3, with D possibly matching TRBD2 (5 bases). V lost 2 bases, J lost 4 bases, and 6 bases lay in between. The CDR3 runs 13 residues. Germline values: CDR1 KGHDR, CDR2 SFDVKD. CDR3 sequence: CATSDYGADTQYF. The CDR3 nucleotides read TGTGCCACCAGTGATTACGGGGCAGATACGCAGTATTTT.

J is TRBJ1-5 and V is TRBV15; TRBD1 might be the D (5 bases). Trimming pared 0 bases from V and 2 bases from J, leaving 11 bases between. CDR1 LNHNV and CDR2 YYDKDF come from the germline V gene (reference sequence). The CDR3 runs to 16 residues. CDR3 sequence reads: CATSRDKAGRNQPQHF. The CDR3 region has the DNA TGTGCCACCAGCAGAGATAAGGCAGGGCGCAATCAGCCCCAGCATTTT.

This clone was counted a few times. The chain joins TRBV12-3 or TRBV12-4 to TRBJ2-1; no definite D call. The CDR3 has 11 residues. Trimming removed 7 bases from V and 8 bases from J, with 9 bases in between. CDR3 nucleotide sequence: TGTGCCAGCACCACCCGGGATGAGCAGTTCTTC. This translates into CASTTRDEQFF.

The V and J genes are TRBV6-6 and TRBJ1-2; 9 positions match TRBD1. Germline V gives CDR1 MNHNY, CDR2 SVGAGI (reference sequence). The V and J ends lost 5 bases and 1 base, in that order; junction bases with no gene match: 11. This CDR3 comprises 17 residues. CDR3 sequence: CASSHIWTGDDNYGYTF. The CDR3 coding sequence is TGTGCCAGCAGTCATATATGGACAGGGGACGATAACTATGGCTACACCTTC.

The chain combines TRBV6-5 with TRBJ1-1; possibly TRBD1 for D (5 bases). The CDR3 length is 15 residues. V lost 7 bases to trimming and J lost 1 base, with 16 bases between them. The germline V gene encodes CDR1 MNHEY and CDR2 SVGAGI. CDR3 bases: TGTGCCAGCAACGTGGGGCCGGGAGGGAACACTGAAGCTTTCTTT. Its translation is CASNVGPGGNTEAFF.

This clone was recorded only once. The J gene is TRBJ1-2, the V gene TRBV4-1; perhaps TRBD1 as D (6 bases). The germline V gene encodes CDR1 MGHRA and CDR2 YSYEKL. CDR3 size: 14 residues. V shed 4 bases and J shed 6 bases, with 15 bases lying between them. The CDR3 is CASSLVTGGNGYTF. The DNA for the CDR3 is TGCGCCAGCAGCCTAGTGACAGGAGGAAATGGCTACACCTTC.

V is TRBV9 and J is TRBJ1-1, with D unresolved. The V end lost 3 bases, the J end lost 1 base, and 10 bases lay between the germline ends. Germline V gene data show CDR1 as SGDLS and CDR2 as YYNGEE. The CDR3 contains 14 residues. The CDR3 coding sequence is TGTGCCAGCAGCGACGACTCTACGAACACTGAAGCTTTCTTT. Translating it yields CASSDDSTNTEAFF.

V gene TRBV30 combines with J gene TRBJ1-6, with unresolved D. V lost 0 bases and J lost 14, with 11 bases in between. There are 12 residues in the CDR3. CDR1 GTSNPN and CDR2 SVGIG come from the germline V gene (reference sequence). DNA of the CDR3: TGTGCCTGGAGTGTAAAGATTCCAGCCCTCCACTTT. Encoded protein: CAWSVKIPALHF.

CDR3 amino acids: CAAKPGSYSNQPQHF. The DNA of the CDR3 is TGTGCCGCCAAGCCCGGGTCTTATAGCAATCAGCCCCAGCATTTT. The V and J genes are TRBV28 and TRBJ1-5; D is undetermined. The V end lost 11 bases, the J end lost 0 bases, and 17 bases lay between the germline ends. The CDR3 is made up of 15 amino acids. The V gene's germline CDR1 is MDHEN and CDR2 SYDVKM. Looking up the rest from reference TRBV28 and TRBJ1-5 gives the full variable domain: DVKVTQSSRYLVKRTGEKVFLECVQDMDHENMFWYRQDPGLGLRLIYFSYDVKMKEKGDIPEGYSVSREKKERFSLILESASTNQTSMYLCAAKPGSYSNQPQHFGDGTRLSIL.

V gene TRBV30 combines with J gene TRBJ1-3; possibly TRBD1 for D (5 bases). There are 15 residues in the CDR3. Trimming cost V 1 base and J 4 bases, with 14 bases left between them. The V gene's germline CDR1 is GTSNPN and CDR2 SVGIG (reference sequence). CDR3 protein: CAWSGPGLGGNTIYF. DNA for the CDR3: TGTGCCTGGAGTGGACCGGGACTCGGCGGAAACACCATATATTTT.

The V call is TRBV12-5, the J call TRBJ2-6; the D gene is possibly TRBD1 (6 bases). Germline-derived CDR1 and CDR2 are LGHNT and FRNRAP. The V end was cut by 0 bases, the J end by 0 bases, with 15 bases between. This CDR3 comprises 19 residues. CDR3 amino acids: CASGLVLGQLYSGANVLTF. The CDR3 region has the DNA TGTGCTAGTGGTTTGGTACTAGGACAGTTGTACTCTGGGGCCAACGTCCTGACTTTC.

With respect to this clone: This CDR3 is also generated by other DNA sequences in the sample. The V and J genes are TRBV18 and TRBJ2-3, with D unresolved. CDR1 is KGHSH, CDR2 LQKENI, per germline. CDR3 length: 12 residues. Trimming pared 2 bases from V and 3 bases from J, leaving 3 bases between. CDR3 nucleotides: TGTGCCAGCTCACCATCGACAGATACGCAGTATTTT. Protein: CASSPSTDTQYF.

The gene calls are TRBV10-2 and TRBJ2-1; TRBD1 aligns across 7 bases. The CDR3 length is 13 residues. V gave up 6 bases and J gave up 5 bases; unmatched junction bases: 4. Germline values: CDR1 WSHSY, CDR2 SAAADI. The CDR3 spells CASRGDRHNEQFF. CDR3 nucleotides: TGCGCCAGCAGAGGGGACAGACACAATGAGCAGTTCTTC.

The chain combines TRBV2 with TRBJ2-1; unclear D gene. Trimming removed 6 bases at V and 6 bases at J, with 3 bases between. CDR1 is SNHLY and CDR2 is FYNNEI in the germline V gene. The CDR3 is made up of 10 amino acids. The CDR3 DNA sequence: TGTGCCAGCAGCCGCAATGAGCAGTTCTTC. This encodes CASSRNEQFF.

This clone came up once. The CDR3 region has the DNA TGTGCCAGCAGTCTACCGGGACAATTGGTGTCTTTCTTT. Protein product: CASSLPGQLVSFF. The V gene is TRBV28, the J gene TRBJ1-1; D perhaps matches TRBD1 (6 bases). V shed 5 bases and J shed 12 bases, with 19 bases lying between them. Germline V lookup: CDR1 MDHEN, CDR2 SYDVKM. The CDR3 totals 13 residues.